This T cell receptor beta chain was retrieved from a study of blood T cell repertoires in COVID-19. For the study at large: The samples span acute and convalescent COVID-19 from the United States, Italy and Spain.

Authors' analysis steps: From reference gene primer amplification, estimates of nucleated cell counts were derived. Sequencing was performed with immunoSEQ multiplex PCR; in TCRdb, only in-frame clones are kept and a portion is missing. The D gene and trimming were derived from the DNA, and the V and J assignments and clone size from that table. Of about 88,000 clones listed, 87% are singletons. The sequencing input was peripheral blood. The TCR sequence derives from a male donor with acute or convalescent COVID-19.

CDR3 bases: TGTGCCAGCGGCCAAGTAAGGGGGCGCCTCACTGAAGCTTTCTTT. It is translated as CASGQVRGRLTEAFF. The chain employs TRBV28 and TRBJ1-1; TRBD1 aligns across 7 bases. Per the germline V gene, CDR1 is MDHEN and CDR2 is SYDVKM. The CDR3 is 15 amino acids. The ends lost 8 bases at V and 4 bases at J; junction bases unmatched: 13.